Below, one T cell receptor beta chain is given with its context. Its cognate antigen is unknown. These data come from a study of T cell responses to AZD1222 COVID-19 vaccine. The CDR3 length is 12 residues. CDR1 is LNHNV and CDR2 is YYDKDF in the germline V gene (reference sequence). V was pared by 0 bases and J by 7 bases, with 6 bases between. Study-level points and caveats: Among AZD1222 vaccinees, only 5 to 7 were seropositive at baseline.

Sequencing used immunoSEQ multiplex PCR; TCRdb keeps in-frame clones, though not all of them. The profile shows around 94,000 clones, over 75% of them singletons. The starting material was peripheral blood, obtained on day 0 of AZD1222 vaccination. The chain couples TRBV15 to TRBJ1-2; D is undetermined. The sequence was collected from an adult in good health. The CDR3: CATSRDSSGYTF. In DNA form, the CDR3 reads TGTGCCACCAGCAGAGATAGCAGTGGCTACACCTTC.